This entry lists 11 T cell receptor beta chains sequenced from one sample in a study of shared clonotypes between healthy human individuals. The method was immunoSEQ multiplex PCR; TCRdb's version includes in-frame clones alone and lacks a portion of them. Found here are roughly 1,500,000 clones, less than 99% of them singletons; the top ten hold 0.36%. The source material was naive CD4+ T cells sorted from blood. Subset denoted: CD45RA+ positively selected. These receptors were collected from a man aged 30-40 years in good health.

The chain has TRBV4-1 and TRBJ2-1, with 9 bases lining up with TRBD2. Germline V gene data show CDR1 as MGHRA and CDR2 as YSYEKL. The CDR3 sequence is 17 residues long. V lost 1 base and J lost 8; bases outside the gene matches: 12. CDR3 loop: CASSQGLRGRAGDEQFF. CDR3 nucleotide sequence: TGCGCCAGCAGCCAAGGACTTCGCGGGAGGGCCGGCGATGAGCAGTTCTTC.

The chain links TRBV28 to TRBJ2-7, with 8 nucleotides matching TRBD1. The CDR3 covers 16 residues. J lost 3 bases, V lost 3 bases, and 10 bases had no gene match. The germline V gene has CDR1 MDHEN and CDR2 SYDVKM. The CDR3 DNA sequence: TGTGCCAGCAGTTTCATTACAGGGGGTGCAGTCTACGAGCAGTACTTC. Translation gives CASSFITGGAVYEQYF.

The chain has TRBV4-2 and TRBJ2-5; 7 positions match TRBD2. CDR3 size: 15 residues. The J segment lost 3 bases and the V segment lost 4 bases, leaving 8 bases of the junction unmatched. Per germline, CDR1 LGHNA and CDR2 YNFKEQ. The CDR3 sequence is CASSPKGGWEETQYF. CDR3 in DNA: TGTGCCAGCAGCCCTAAGGGAGGGTGGGAAGAGACCCAGTACTTC.

The rearrangement uses TRBV19 and TRBJ2-7, with TRBD2 identical over 9 bases. The ends lost 4 bases at V and 0 bases at J; junction bases unmatched: 10. Germline CDR1 reads LNHDA; CDR2 reads SQIVND (reference sequence). The CDR3 has 17 amino acids. CDR3: CASSREGLAGFSYEQYF. CDR3 sequence (DNA): TGTGCCAGTAGTAGGGAGGGCCTAGCGGGATTCTCCTACGAGCAGTACTTC.

The chain is built from TRBV29-1 and TRBJ2-7, with TRBD2 matching 8 bases. The CDR3 contains 14 residues. Losses at the gene ends were 4 bases for V and 1 base for J; bases not matched to a gene: 6. Per the germline V gene, CDR1 is SQVTM and CDR2 is ANQGSEA. This CDR3 is CSVGGSGDSYEQYF. The CDR3 DNA follows: TGCAGCGTTGGAGGTAGCGGGGATTCCTACGAGCAGTACTTC.

V is TRBV25-1 and J is TRBJ2-5; weak D call: TRBD1 (5 bases). Trimming left V 4 bases short and J 4 bases short, with 13 bases between. Looked up from germline, CDR1 is MGHDK and CDR2 is SYGVNS. The CDR3 extends over 14 amino acids. CDR3 residues: CASSVLSQGETQYF. DNA for the CDR3: TGTGCCAGCAGTGTCCTGTCGCAGGGAGAGACCCAGTACTTC.

V gene TRBV7-8 combines with J gene TRBJ2-1; TRBD2 agrees at 7 bases. CDR3 length: 16 amino acids. V was pared by 1 base and J by 6 bases, with 9 bases of the junction left unmatched. In germline, CDR1 is SGHVS, CDR2 FQNEAQ. CDR3 in amino acids: CASSLVWGTTSNEQFF. DNA of the CDR3: TGTGCCAGCAGCTTAGTTTGGGGGACTACCTCCAATGAGCAGTTCTTC.

The rearrangement links TRBV7-2 to TRBJ2-1, with 7 nucleotides matching TRBD1. J was trimmed by 3 bases and V by 6 bases; bases with no gene match: 5. Germline lookup yields CDR1 SGHTA and CDR2 FQGNSA. CDR3 length: 14 residues. Here the CDR3 reads CASSSGQHYNEQFF. CDR3 sequence (DNA): TGTGCCAGCAGTTCGGGACAGCACTACAATGAGCAGTTCTTC.

CDR3 residues: CASSLRPSGVSYNEQFF. The CDR3 DNA follows: TGCGCCAGCAGCCTTCGACCCTCGGGGGTCTCCTACAATGAGCAGTTCTTC. V gene TRBV4-1 combines with J gene TRBJ2-1; tentatively, D is TRBD2 (6 bases). This CDR3 region has 17 residues. V was pared by 4 bases and J by 0 bases, with 16 bases between. The V gene's germline CDR1 is MGHRA and CDR2 YSYEKL.

The CDR3 loop reads CAISVTGDTEAFF. In DNA, the CDR3 is TGTGCCATCAGTGTAACAGGCGACACTGAAGCTTTCTTT. This chain links TRBV10-3 with TRBJ1-1; tentatively, D is TRBD1 (5 bases). V was cut by 4 bases and J by 3 bases, with 9 bases left in between. CDR3 length equals 13 residues. CDR1 and CDR2 (germline): ENHRY, SYGVKD.

This chain links TRBV18 with TRBJ2-7; D gene ambiguous. The V and J ends lost 3 bases and 3 bases respectively, with 9 bases between them. CDR1 KGHSH and CDR2 LQKENI come from the germline V gene. The CDR3 contains 13 residues. The CDR3: CASSPPRLYEQYF. Written as DNA, the CDR3 is TGTGCCAGCTCACCTCCCCGACTCTACGAGCAGTACTTC. The full variable domain, rest sourced from reference TRBV18 and TRBJ2-7, is NAGVMQNPRHLVRRRGQEARLRCSPMKGHSHVYWYRQLPEEGLKFMVYLQKENIIDESGMPKERFSAEFPKEGPSILRIQQVVRGDSAAYFCASSPPRLYEQYFGPGTRLTVT.